This TCR beta chain is from a study of identical twins. cDNA carried unique molecular identifiers, and a universal primer site was added by template switching. MiXCR was run by TCRdb on the 5' RACE reads, yielding one entry per CDR3 protein. The sample has some 630,000 distinct CDR3 sequences, around 7.5% seen once. Everyone who donated was a healthy Caucasian. This sample was also put to use in a study of yellow fever vaccine responses in identical twins. That work contributes: Twins' vaccine T cell responses reportedly seemed partly convergent and partly personalized.

This TCR was sampled from a young woman in good health. Sequences were obtained from PBMCs.

The CDR3 nucleotides are TGTGCCAGCAGACAAGACAGGGGGCGTGAGAATGAGCAGTTCTTC. Translating gives CASRQDRGRENEQFF. The rearrangement links TRBV12-3 or TRBV12-4 to TRBJ2-1; 10 bases fit TRBD1. This CDR3 is built from 15 residues. With V trimmed by 6 bases and J by 7 bases, 9 bases remained unmatched.